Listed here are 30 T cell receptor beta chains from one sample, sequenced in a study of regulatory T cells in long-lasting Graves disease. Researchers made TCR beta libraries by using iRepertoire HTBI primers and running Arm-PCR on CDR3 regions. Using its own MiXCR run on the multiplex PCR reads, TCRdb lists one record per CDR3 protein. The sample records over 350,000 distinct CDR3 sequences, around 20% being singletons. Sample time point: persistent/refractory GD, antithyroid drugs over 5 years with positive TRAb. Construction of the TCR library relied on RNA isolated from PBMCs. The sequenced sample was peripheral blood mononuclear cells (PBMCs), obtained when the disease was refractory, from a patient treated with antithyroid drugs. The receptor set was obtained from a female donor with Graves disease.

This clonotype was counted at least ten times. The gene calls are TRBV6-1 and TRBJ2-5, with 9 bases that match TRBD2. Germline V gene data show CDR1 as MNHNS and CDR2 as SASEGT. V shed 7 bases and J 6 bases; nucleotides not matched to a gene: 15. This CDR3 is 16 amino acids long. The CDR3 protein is CASTHRPSGRRKTQYF. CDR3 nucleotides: TGTGCCAGCACCCACAGACCCAGCGGGAGGCGGAAGACCCAGTACTTC.

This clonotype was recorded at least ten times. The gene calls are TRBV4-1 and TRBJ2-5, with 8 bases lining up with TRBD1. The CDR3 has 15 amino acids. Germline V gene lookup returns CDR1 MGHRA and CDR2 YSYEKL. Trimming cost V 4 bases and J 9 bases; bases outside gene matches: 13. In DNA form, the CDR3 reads TGCGCCAGCAGCCCACTAAGACAGGGGACGGAGGCCCAGTACTTC. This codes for CASSPLRQGTEAQYF.

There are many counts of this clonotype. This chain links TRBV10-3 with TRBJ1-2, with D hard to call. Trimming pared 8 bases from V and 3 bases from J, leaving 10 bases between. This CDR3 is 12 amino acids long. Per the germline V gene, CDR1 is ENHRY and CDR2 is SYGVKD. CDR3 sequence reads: CAISTQDYGYTF. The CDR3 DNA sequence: TGTGCCATCTCAACCCAGGACTATGGCTACACCTTC.

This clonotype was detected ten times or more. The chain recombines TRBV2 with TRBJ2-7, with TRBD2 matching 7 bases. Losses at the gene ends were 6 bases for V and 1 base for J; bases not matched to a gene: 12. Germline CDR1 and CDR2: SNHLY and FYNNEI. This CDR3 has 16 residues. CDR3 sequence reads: CASRSTSEGVSYEQYF. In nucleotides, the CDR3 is TGTGCCAGCAGATCCACTAGCGAAGGAGTATCCTACGAGCAGTACTTC.

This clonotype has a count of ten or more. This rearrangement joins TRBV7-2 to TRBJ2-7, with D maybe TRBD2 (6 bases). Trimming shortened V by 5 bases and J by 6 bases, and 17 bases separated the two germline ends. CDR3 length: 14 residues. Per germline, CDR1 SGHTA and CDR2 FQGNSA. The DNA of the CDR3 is TGTGCCAGCAGCCTGGGACTCCTGATCACCGAGCAGTACTTC. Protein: CASSLGLLITEQYF.

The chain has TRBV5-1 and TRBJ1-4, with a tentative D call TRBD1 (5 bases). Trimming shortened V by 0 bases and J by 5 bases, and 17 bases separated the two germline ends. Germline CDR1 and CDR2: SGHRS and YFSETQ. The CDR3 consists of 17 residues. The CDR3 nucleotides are TGCGCCAGCAGCTTGGAGGCCCCCACAGGACCCAATGAAAAACTGTTTTTT. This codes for CASSLEAPTGPNEKLFF.

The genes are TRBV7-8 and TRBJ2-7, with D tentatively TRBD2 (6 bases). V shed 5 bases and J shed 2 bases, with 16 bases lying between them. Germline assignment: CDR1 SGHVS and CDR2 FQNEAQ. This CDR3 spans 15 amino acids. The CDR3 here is CASSQARDGAYEQYF. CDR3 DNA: TGTGCCAGCAGCCAAGCGCGGGATGGAGCCTACGAGCAGTACTTC.

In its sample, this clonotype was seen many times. The CDR3 region is CASSYSQVYTEAFF. The CDR3 DNA reads TGTGCCAGCAGTTACTCACAGGTGTACACTGAAGCTTTCTTT. V gene TRBV6-2 or TRBV6-3 combines with J gene TRBJ1-1; D possibly corresponds to TRBD1 (5 bases). The CDR3 runs 14 residues. V was trimmed by 0 bases and J by 3 bases, leaving 8 bases between them. Germline assignment: CDR1 MNHEY and CDR2 SVGEGT.

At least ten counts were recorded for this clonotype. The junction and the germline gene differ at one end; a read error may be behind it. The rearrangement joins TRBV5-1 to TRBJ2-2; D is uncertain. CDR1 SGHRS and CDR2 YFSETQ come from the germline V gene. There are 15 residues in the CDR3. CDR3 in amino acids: CASSLLGSNTGELFF. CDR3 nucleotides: TGTGCCAGCAGTTTACTCGGGTCGAACACCGGGGAGCTGTTTTTT.

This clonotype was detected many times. CDR3 DNA sequence: TGTGCCAGCAGCTTAGAGGGTCGGGACCTCTACGAGCAGTACTTC. Protein: CASSLEGRDLYEQYF. The gene calls are TRBV11-2 and TRBJ2-7; D possibly matches TRBD1 or TRBD2 (5 bases each). The CDR3 spans 15 residues. Germline V gene sequence: CDR1 SGHAT, CDR2 FQNNGV. The V end was cut by 0 bases, the J end by 3 bases, with 12 bases between.

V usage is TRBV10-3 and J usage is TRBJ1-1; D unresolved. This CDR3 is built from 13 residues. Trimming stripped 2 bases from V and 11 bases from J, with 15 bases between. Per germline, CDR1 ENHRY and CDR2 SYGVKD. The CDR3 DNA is TGTGCCATCAGTGAGATGGGCACCCCGGGTGCTTTCTTT. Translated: CAISEMGTPGAFF.

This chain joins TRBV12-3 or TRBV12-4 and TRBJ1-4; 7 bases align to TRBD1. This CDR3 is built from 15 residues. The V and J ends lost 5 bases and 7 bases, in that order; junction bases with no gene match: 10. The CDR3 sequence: CASSTRQGIREKLFF. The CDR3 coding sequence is TGTGCCAGCAGTACCCGACAGGGAATACGTGAAAAACTGTTTTTT.

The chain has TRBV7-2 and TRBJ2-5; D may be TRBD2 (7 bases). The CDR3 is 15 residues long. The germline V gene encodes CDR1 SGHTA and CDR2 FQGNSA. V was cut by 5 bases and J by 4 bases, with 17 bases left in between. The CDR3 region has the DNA TGTGCCAGCAGCCTAAGGGGGGGACTCCTAGAGACCCAGTACTTC. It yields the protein CASSLRGGLLETQYF.

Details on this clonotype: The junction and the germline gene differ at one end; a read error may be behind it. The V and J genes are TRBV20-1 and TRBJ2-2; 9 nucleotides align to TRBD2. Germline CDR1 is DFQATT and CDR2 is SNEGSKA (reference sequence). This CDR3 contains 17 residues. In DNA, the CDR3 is TGCAGTGCTAGAGATCAGAGGGCGGGAGGGAACGCCGGGGAGCTGTTTTTT. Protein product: CSARDQRAGGNAGELFF.

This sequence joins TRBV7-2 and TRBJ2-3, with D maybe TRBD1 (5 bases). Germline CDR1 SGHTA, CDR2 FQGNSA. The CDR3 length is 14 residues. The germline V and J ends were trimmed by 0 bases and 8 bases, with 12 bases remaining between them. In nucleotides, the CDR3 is TGTGCCAGCAGCTTAGCGGACACCACGGGTACGCAGTATTTT. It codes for CASSLADTTGTQYF.

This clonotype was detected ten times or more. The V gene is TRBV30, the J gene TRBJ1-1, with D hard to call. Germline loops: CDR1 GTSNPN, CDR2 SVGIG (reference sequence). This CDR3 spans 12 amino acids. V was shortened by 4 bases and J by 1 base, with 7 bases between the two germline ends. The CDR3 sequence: CAWNPGNTEAFF. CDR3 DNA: TGTGCCTGGAACCCCGGGAACACTGAAGCTTTCTTT. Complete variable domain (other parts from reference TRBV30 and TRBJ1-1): SQTIHQWPATLVQPVGSPLSLECTVEGTSNPNLYWYRQAAGRGLQLLFYSVGIGQISSEVPQNLSASRPQDRQFILSSKKLLLSDSGFYLCAWNPGNTEAFFGQGTRLTVV.

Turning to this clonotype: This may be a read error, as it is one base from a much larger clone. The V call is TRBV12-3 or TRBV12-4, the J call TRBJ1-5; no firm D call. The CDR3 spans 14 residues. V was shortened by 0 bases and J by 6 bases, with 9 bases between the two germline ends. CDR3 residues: CASSLAAGSQPQHF. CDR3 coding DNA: TGTGCCAGCAGTTTAGCGGCAGGAAGTCAGCCCCAGCATTTT.

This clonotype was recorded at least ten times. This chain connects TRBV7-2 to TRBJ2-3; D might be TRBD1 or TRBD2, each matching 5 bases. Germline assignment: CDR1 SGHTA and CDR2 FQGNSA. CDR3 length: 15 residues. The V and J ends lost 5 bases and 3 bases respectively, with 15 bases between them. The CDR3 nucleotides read TGTGCCAGCAGCACCGCCGGGACCGGAACAGATACGCAGTATTTT. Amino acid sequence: CASSTAGTGTDTQYF. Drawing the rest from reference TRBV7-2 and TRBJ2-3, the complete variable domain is GAGVSQSPSNKVTEKGKDVELRCDPISGHTALYWYRQSLGQGLEFLIYFQGNSAPDKSGLPSDRFSAERTGGSVSTLTIQRTQQEDSAVYLCASSTAGTGTDTQYFGPGTRLTVL.

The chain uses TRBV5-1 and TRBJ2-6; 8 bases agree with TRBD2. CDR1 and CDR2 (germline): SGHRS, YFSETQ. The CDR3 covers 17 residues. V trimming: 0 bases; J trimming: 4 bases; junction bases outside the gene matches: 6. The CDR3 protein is CASSLEVAGSGANVLTF. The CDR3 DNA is TGCGCCAGCAGCTTGGAGGTAGCGGGATCAGGGGCCAACGTCCTGACTTTC.

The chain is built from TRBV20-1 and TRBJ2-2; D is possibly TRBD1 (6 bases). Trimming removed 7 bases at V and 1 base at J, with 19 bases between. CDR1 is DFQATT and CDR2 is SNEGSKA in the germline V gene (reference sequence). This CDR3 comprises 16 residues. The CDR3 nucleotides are TGCAGTGTCGCCCGGGCCGGGACAAGGAACACCGGGGAGCTGTTTTTT. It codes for CSVARAGTRNTGELFF.

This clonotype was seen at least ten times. The CDR3 region has the DNA TGCGCCAGCAGTCAAGGGACTAGCGGGGAGCAGTACTTC. The encoded protein is CASSQGTSGEQYF. This chain connects TRBV5-1 to TRBJ2-7; TRBD2 aligns across 12 bases. With 5 bases clipped from V and 7 bases from J, the junction kept 4 bases outside the gene matches. CDR3 length: 13 residues. The germline V gene encodes CDR1 SGHRS and CDR2 YFSETQ.

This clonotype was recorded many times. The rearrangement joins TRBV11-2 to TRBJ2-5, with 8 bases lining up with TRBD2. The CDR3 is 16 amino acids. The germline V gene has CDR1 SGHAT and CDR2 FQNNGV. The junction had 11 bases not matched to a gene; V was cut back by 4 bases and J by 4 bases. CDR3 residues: CASSWNSDSGRETQYF. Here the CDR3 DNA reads TGTGCCAGCAGCTGGAATAGCGACAGCGGGAGAGAGACCCAGTACTTC.

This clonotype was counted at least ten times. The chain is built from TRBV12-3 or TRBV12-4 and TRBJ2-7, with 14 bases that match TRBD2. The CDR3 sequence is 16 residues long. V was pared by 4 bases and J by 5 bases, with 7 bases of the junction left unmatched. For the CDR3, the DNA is TGTGCCAGCAGTTCCGGGACTAGCGGGAGACCCCACGAGCAGTACTTC. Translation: CASSSGTSGRPHEQYF.

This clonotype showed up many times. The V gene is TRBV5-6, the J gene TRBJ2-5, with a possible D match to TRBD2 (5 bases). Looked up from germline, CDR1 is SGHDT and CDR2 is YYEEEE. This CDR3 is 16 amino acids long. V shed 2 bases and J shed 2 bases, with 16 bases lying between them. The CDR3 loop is CASSFGVRVKQETQYF. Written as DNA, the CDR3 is TGTGCCAGCAGCTTCGGTGTGCGGGTCAAACAAGAGACCCAGTACTTC.

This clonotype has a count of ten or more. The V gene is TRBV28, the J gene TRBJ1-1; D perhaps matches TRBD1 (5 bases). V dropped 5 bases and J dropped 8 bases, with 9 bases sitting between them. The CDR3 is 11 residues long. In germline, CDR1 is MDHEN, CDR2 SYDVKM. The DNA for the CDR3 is TGTGCCAGCAGTCAGGGTCCCGAAGCTTTCTTT. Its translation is CASSQGPEAFF. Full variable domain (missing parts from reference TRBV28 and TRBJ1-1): DVKVTQSSRYLVKRTGEKVFLECVQDMDHENMFWYRQDPGLGLRLIYFSYDVKMKEKGDIPEGYSVSREKKERFSLILESASTNQTSMYLCASSQGPEAFFGQGTRLTVV.

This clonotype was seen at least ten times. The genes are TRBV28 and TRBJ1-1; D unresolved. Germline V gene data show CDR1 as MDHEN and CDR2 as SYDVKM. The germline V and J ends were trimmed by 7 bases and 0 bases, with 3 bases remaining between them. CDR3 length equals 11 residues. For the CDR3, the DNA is TGTGCCAGCAAAGTGAACACTGAAGCTTTCTTT. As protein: CASKVNTEAFF.

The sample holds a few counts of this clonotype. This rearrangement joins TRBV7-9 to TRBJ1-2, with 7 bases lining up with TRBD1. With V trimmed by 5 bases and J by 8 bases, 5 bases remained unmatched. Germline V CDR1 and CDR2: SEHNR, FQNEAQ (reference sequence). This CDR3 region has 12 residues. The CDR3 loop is CASSGDSDGYTF. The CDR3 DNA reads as TGTGCCAGCAGCGGGGACAGCGACGGCTACACCTTC. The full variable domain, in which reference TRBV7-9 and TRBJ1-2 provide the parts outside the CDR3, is DTGVSQNPRHKITKRGQNVTFRCDPISEHNRLYWYRQTLGQGPEFLTYFQNEAQLEKSRLLSDRFSAERPKGSFSTLEIQRTEQGDSAMYLCASSGDSDGYTFGSGTRLTVV.

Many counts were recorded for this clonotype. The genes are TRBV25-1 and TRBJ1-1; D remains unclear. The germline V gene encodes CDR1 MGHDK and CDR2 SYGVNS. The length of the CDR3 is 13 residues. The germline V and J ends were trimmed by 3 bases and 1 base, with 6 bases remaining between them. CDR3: CASSDHSNTEAFF. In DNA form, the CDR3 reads TGTGCCAGCAGTGACCACTCGAACACTGAAGCTTTCTTT.

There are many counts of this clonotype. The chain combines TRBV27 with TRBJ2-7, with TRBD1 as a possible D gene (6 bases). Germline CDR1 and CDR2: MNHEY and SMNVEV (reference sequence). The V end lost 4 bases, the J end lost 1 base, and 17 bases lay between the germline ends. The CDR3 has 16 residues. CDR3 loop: CASSSLGVGGSYEQYF. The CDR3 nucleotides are TGTGCCAGCAGTTCCTTAGGGGTAGGGGGATCCTACGAGCAGTACTTC.

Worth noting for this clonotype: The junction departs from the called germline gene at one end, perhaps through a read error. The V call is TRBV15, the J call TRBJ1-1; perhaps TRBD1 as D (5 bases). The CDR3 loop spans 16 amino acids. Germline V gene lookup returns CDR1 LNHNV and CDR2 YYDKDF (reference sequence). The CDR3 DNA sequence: TGTGCCGCCAGCAGAGTAGCGGGGCGCGGTAACACTGAAGCTTTCTTT. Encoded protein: CAASRVAGRGNTEAFF.